What follows is one T cell receptor beta chain and its context. Its cognate antigen is unknown. Trimming took off 6 bases at V and 9 bases at J, with 15 bases between the two ends. CDR3 length: 13 amino acids. This sample was taken from a study of T cell responses to AZD1222 COVID-19 vaccine. General study points: Spike-specific TCR breadth and depth both grew after two AZD1222 doses.

Sequenced by immunoSEQ multiplex PCR; TCRdb stores in-frame clones only, minus some. The table shows some 190,000 clones, with around 92% occurring only once. This TCR came from an adult in good health. The J gene is TRBJ1-5, the V gene TRBV12-3 or TRBV12-4, with a tentative D call TRBD1 (5 bases). The sequencing here drew on peripheral blood, taken on day 0 of AZD1222 vaccination. Here the CDR3 reads CASRGRAAGPQHF. CDR3 sequence (DNA): TGTGCCAGCAGGGGGCGGGCCGCGGGGCCCCAGCATTTT.